This TCR beta chain originates from a study of radiotherapy plus CTLA-4 blockade in lung cancer. In the study overall: For approximately 17% of patients, objective responses occurred, and 30% to 35% had disease control.

Here immunoSEQ multiplex PCR was the method, and the copy in TCRdb shows in-frame clones only, minus some. Of about 48,000 clones in the sample, roughly 90% were seen once. Alongside CTLA-4 blockade with ipilimumab, patients with chemo-refractory metastatic non-small-cell lung cancer received focal radiation. This TCR derives from a human donor with non-small cell lung cancer that progressed on radiotherapy plus ipilimumab. Some clones in this sample may be carry-over from other donors' samples. This sample comprised peripheral blood, obtained from a patient treated with radiotherapy plus ipilimumab.

CDR3 bases: TGTGCCAGCAGCTCGATAACGGGACAGGGGATTCATTTT. Protein product: CASSSITGQGIHF. V and J are TRBV7-2 and TRBJ1-5; 10 bases agree with TRBD1. Looked up from germline, CDR1 is SGHTA and CDR2 is FQGNSA. The J segment lost 16 bases and the V segment lost 4 bases, leaving 10 bases of the junction unmatched. The CDR3 sequence is 13 residues long.